This TCR beta chain derives from a study of T cell changes during pregnancy in multiple sclerosis. The protocol was immunoSEQ multiplex PCR, while the TCRdb copy is restricted to in-frame clones and leaves out a portion. The table records tens of thousands of clones, less than 95% of them present only once. Looked up from germline, CDR1 is KGHSH and CDR2 is LQKENI. This CDR3 region has 16 residues. The ends were cut back, 0 bases at V and 2 bases at J, with 10 bases in the middle. This rearrangement joins TRBV18 to TRBJ2-2, with a weak D call TRBD2 (5 bases). This receptor was taken from a female donor with multiple sclerosis, enrolled in a pregnancy study. The sequencing here drew on peripheral blood, taken in the third trimester of pregnancy. The CDR3 sequence: CASSPPASRNTGELFF. The DNA for the CDR3 is TGTGCCAGCTCACCACCGGCTAGCCGTAACACCGGGGAGCTGTTTTTT. Looking up the rest from reference TRBV18 and TRBJ2-2 gives the full variable domain: NAGVMQNPRHLVRRRGQEARLRCSPMKGHSHVYWYRQLPEEGLKFMVYLQKENIIDESGMPKERFSAEFPKEGPSILRIQQVVRGDSAAYFCASSPPASRNTGELFFGEGSRLTVL.